Presented here are 17 T cell receptor beta chains from one specimen sequenced in a study of T cell responses to AZD1222 COVID-19 vaccine (dated by TCRdb to the early 2020s). The label giving this sample's time point can be read as: baseline before first vaccination. The protocol used for the library was the immunoSEQ multiplex PCR assay. Drawn from immuneACCESS, this table holds only the in-frame rearrangements with V and J called that TCRdb kept. Clones are partly lost; checked studies trace under half to an unresolved V gene and leave the rest unexplained. The sample table holds some 130,000 clones, of which roughly 90% were seen once. About 3.5% of the sample belongs to the ten largest clones. The starting material was peripheral blood, obtained on day 0 of AZD1222 vaccination. The source is an adult in good health.

This clone was observed once. V is TRBV23-1 and J is TRBJ1-2; 9 positions agree with TRBD1. TRBV23-1 is noted as an ORF with a role that remains uncertain. The trim removed 6 bases at V and 3 bases at J, leaving 5 bases unmatched. The CDR3 sequence is 14 residues long. This chain's CDR3 is CASRRTGEDYGYTF. The CDR3 DNA sequence: TGCGCCAGCAGACGGACAGGGGAGGACTATGGCTACACCTTC.

The V and J genes are TRBV27 and TRBJ2-5, with D unclear. This CDR3 is 13 amino acids long. Trimming took 6 bases from V and 1 from J, leaving 9 bases between them. Germline loops: CDR1 MNHEY, CDR2 SMNVEV (reference sequence). The CDR3 region is CASRPLGQETQYF. DNA for the CDR3: TGTGCCAGCAGACCCCTAGGCCAAGAGACCCAGTACTTC.

V usage is TRBV6-1 and J usage is TRBJ2-5; D is unclear. The CDR3 has 14 amino acids. Trimming cost V 2 bases and J 9 bases, with 16 bases left between them. Germline lookup yields CDR1 MNHNS and CDR2 SASEGT. The CDR3 sequence is CASSERVGPIPQYF. The CDR3 bases are TGTGCCAGCAGTGAAAGGGTCGGCCCGATACCCCAGTACTTC.

The rearrangement uses TRBV7-9 and TRBJ2-1, with unresolved D. Looked up from germline, CDR1 is SEHNR and CDR2 is FQNEAQ (reference sequence). This CDR3 region has 12 residues. Trimming removed 2 bases from V and 2 bases from J, with 1 base in between. The CDR3 loop is CASSLTYNEQFF. CDR3 sequence (DNA): TGTGCCAGCAGCTTAACCTACAATGAGCAGTTCTTC. Full variable domain (outside the CDR3, taken from reference TRBV7-9 and TRBJ2-1): DTGVSQNPRHKITKRGQNVTFRCDPISEHNRLYWYRQTLGQGPEFLTYFQNEAQLEKSRLLSDRFSAERPKGSFSTLEIQRTEQGDSAMYLCASSLTYNEQFFGPGTRLTVL.

This clone was seen a single time. The chain carries TRBV7-8 and TRBJ2-5, with TRBD2 identical over 9 bases. CDR1 is SGHVS and CDR2 is FQNEAQ in the germline V gene. V shed 0 bases and J 2 bases; nucleotides not matched to a gene: 4. The CDR3 is 16 amino acids. The CDR3: CASSLALAGRQETQYF. CDR3 nucleotides: TGTGCCAGCAGCTTAGCGCTAGCGGGGCGTCAAGAGACCCAGTACTTC.

The chain links TRBV3-1 (or the pseudogene TRBV3-2) to TRBJ2-5; the D gene is possibly TRBD1 (6 bases). The CDR3 runs 16 residues. Germline V gene sequence: CDR1 LGHDT, CDR2 YNNKEL (reference sequence). The germline V and J ends were trimmed by 1 base and 8 bases, with 20 bases remaining between them. The CDR3 DNA reads TGTGCCAGCAGCCAAGCCGGGACACCCACTAGGCTAACCCAGTACTTC. Translated: CASSQAGTPTRLTQYF.

V and J are TRBV6-2 or TRBV6-3 and TRBJ1-1; no clear D gene. The germline gives CDR1 MNHEY, CDR2 SVGEGT. The V gene lost 2 bases and the J gene lost 0 bases, with 10 bases spanning the gap. The CDR3 extends over 15 amino acids. CDR3 sequence: CASSYLYPLNTEAFF. The CDR3 DNA follows: TGTGCCAGCAGTTACCTCTATCCGTTGAACACTGAAGCTTTCTTT.

This chain links TRBV2 with TRBJ2-3; D remains unclear. The V gene's germline CDR1 is SNHLY and CDR2 FYNNEI. The CDR3 extends over 15 amino acids. V was trimmed by 1 base and J by 2 bases, leaving 10 bases between them. As DNA, the CDR3 is TGTGCCAGCAGTGAAGTTCGGTCGGACACAGATACGCAGTATTTT. Protein product: CASSEVRSDTDTQYF.

J is TRBJ2-1 and V is TRBV7-3, with D perhaps matching TRBD1 or TRBD2 (5 bases each). Germline V lookup: CDR1 SGHTA, CDR2 FQGTGA. The ends were cut back, 5 bases at V and 5 bases at J, with 13 bases in the middle. The CDR3 is 14 residues long. This CDR3 is CASSLKGDHNEQFF. CDR3 DNA: TGTGCCAGCAGCCTTAAAGGGGACCACAATGAGCAGTTCTTC.

The chain joins TRBV18 to TRBJ2-1; no firm D call. Germline V gene sequence: CDR1 KGHSH, CDR2 LQKENI. Trimming left V 6 bases short and J 6 bases short, with 12 bases between. The CDR3 covers 13 residues. The CDR3: CASSHGPINEQFF. The CDR3 bases are TGTGCCAGCTCCCACGGACCGATCAATGAGCAGTTCTTC. The variable domain in full, with the rest retrieved from reference TRBV18 and TRBJ2-1, is NAGVMQNPRHLVRRRGQEARLRCSPMKGHSHVYWYRQLPEEGLKFMVYLQKENIIDESGMPKERFSAEFPKEGPSILRIQQVVRGDSAAYFCASSHGPINEQFFGPGTRLTVL.

This chain links TRBV18 with TRBJ1-1, with TRBD1 matching over 7 bases. Germline CDR1 is KGHSH and CDR2 is LQKENI. Unmatched junction bases numbered 4, after V lost 2 bases and J lost 7 bases. This CDR3 has 13 residues. The CDR3 loop reads CASSPDRDSEAFF. In nucleotides, the CDR3 is TGTGCCAGCTCACCAGACAGGGACAGTGAAGCTTTCTTT.

This clone was counted once. The chain carries TRBV5-6 and TRBJ2-3, with no clear D. Trimming cost V 6 bases and J 0 bases, with 11 bases left between them. Germline V gene data show CDR1 as SGHDT and CDR2 as YYEEEE. CDR3 length: 14 residues. The CDR3 nucleotides are TGTGCCAGCACAAACGGGTTTAGCACAGATACGCAGTATTTT. Translation gives CASTNGFSTDTQYF. Variable domain in full (rest from reference TRBV5-6 and TRBJ2-3): DAGVTQSPTHLIKTRGQQVTLRCSPKSGHDTVSWYQQALGQGPQFIFQYYEEEERQRGNFPDRFSGHQFPNYSSELNVNALLLGDSALYLCASTNGFSTDTQYFGPGTRLTVL.

The V call is TRBV5-5, the J call TRBJ1-5; 9 bases fit TRBD1. The CDR3 runs 15 residues. Germline V gene sequence: CDR1 SGHKS, CDR2 YYEKEE (reference sequence). The V and J ends lost 2 bases and 5 bases, in that order; junction bases with no gene match: 5. In nucleotides, the CDR3 is TGTGCCAGCAGCTTCTGGACAGGGGTTGATCAGCCCCAGCATTTT. Amino acids: CASSFWTGVDQPQHF.

The chain couples TRBV19 to TRBJ2-2, with D possibly TRBD1 on 5 matching bases. The CDR3 spans 14 residues. Germline V gives CDR1 LNHDA, CDR2 SQIVND (reference sequence). V was pared by 5 bases and J by 5 bases, with 12 bases between. CDR3: CASSVRQLTGELFF. In DNA form, the CDR3 reads TGTGCCAGTAGTGTGAGACAGCTTACCGGGGAGCTGTTTTTT.

The chain links TRBV5-4 to TRBJ2-1, with no clear D. The germline V gene has CDR1 SGHNT and CDR2 YYREEE (reference sequence). The CDR3 sequence is 16 residues long. The V and J ends lost 0 bases and 0 bases respectively, with 10 bases between them. The CDR3 DNA follows: TGTGCCAGCAGCTTGGAGGGCGTCGCCTCCTACAATGAGCAGTTCTTC. It translates to CASSLEGVASYNEQFF.

V usage is TRBV2 and J usage is TRBJ1-5; possible D gene TRBD1, 5 bases. CDR1 is SNHLY and CDR2 is FYNNEI in the germline V gene. V was clipped by 6 bases and J by 6 bases, with 12 bases between them. CDR3 size: 13 residues. The chain's CDR3 is CASREHQGQPQHF. The DNA for the CDR3 is TGTGCCAGCAGGGAGCATCAGGGTCAGCCCCAGCATTTT.

The V call is TRBV3-1 (or the pseudogene TRBV3-2), the J call TRBJ1-5; D uncertain. Trimming took off 3 bases at V and 7 bases at J, with 10 bases between the two ends. The CDR3 sequence is 13 residues long. Germline V gene lookup returns CDR1 LGHDT and CDR2 YNNKEL (reference sequence). DNA of the CDR3: TGTGCCAGCAGCCAGTGGCAGCAACAGCCCCAGCATTTT. Encoded protein: CASSQWQQQPQHF.